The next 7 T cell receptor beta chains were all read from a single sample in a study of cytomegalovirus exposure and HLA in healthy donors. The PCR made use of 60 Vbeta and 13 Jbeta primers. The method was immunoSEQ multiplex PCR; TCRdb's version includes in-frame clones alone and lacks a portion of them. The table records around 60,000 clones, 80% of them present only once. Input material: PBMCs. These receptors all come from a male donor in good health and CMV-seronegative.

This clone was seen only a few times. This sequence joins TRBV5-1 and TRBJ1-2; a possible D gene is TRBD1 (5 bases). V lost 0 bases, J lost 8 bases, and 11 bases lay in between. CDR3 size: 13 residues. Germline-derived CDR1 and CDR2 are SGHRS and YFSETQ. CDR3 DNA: TGCGCCAGCAGCTTGGGTCAGGGTAGGGGCTACACCTTC. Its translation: CASSLGQGRGYTF.

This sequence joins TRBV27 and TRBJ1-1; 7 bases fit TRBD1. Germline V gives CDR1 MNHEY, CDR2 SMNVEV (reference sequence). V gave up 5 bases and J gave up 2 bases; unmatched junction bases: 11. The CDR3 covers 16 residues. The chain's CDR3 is CASSTTGNVKNTEAFF. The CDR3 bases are TGTGCCAGCAGTACGACAGGGAATGTTAAAAACACTGAAGCTTTCTTT.

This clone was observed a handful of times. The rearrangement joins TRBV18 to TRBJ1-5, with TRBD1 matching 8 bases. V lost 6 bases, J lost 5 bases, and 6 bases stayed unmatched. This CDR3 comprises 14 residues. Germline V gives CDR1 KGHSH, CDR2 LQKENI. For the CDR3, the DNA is TGTGCCAGCTCTCCGGACAGGGAATATCAGCCCCAGCATTTT. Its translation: CASSPDREYQPQHF.

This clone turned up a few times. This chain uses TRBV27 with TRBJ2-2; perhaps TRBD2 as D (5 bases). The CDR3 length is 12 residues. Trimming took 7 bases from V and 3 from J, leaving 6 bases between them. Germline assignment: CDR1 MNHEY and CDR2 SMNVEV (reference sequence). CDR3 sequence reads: CASNGDTGELFF. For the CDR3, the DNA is TGTGCCAGCAACGGGGACACCGGGGAGCTGTTTTTT.

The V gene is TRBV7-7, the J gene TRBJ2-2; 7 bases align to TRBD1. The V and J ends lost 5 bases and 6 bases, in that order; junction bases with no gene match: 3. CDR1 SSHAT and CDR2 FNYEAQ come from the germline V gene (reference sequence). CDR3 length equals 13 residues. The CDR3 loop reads CASSAQGSGELFF. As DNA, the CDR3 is TGTGCCAGCAGCGCACAGGGGTCCGGGGAGCTGTTTTTT.

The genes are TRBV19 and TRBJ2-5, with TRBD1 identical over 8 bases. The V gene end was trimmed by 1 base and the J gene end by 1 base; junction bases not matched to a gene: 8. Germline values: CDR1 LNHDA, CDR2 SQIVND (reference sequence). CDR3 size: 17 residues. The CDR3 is CASSIGSGGAIQETQYF. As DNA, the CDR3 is TGTGCCAGTAGTATAGGGTCAGGGGGCGCTATCCAAGAGACCCAGTACTTC. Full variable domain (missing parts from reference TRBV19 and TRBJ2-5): DGGITQSPKYLFRKEGQNVTLSCEQNLNHDAMYWYRQDPGQGLRLIYYSQIVNDFQKGDIAEGYSVSREKKESFPLTVTSAQKNPTAFYLCASSIGSGGAIQETQYFGPGTRLLVL.

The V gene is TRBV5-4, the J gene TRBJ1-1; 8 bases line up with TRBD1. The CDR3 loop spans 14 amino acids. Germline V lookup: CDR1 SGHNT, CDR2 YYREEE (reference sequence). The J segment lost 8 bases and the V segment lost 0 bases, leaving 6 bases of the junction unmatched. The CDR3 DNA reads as TGTGCCAGCAGCTTGGCAGGGGGCGCCAGGGAAGCTTTCTTT. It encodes CASSLAGGAREAFF.